A single sample is the source of the 19 T cell receptor beta chains below, sequenced in a study of T cell responses to AZD1222 COVID-19 vaccine. The repertoire was sequenced with immunoSEQ multiplex PCR; TCRdb's copy has only in-frame clones and lacks some. Here the sample spans 130,000 or so clones, about 86% being singletons. The input for sequencing was peripheral blood, taken on day 0 of AZD1222 vaccination. Receptors were obtained from an adult in good health.

The V call is TRBV4-1, the J call TRBJ2-2; 8 bases are a match to TRBD2. This CDR3 contains 15 residues. Trimming took 5 bases from V and 0 from J; bases not matched to a gene: 2. Germline V gene sequence: CDR1 MGHRA, CDR2 YSYEKL. The CDR3 DNA is TGCGCCAGCAGCTATAGCGGGGCGAACACCGGGGAGCTGTTTTTT. Encoded protein: CASSYSGANTGELFF.

CDR3 sequence: CASSPPGPLGNEQYF. CDR3 nucleotides: TGTGCCAGCAGCCCTCCCGGACCGTTAGGGAACGAGCAGTACTTC. The rearrangement links TRBV7-6 to TRBJ2-7; D gene ambiguous. Trimming stripped 5 bases from V and 5 bases from J, with 19 bases between. The CDR3 has 15 residues. Germline CDR1 and CDR2: SGHVS and FNYEAQ.

The chain links TRBV5-3 to TRBJ1-1; 8 bases fit TRBD1. TRBV5-3 is an ORF, and what it does is uncertain. After removal of 0 bases from V and 0 bases from J, the junction contained 13 bases not matched to a gene. The length of the CDR3 is 19 residues. The chain's CDR3 is CARSLDGQGAEFVNTEAFF. In DNA, the CDR3 is TGTGCCAGAAGCTTGGATGGTCAGGGGGCAGAGTTTGTGAACACTGAAGCTTTCTTT.

V usage is TRBV5-5 and J usage is TRBJ2-5; 8 bases map to TRBD1. The CDR3 runs to 15 residues. CDR1 and CDR2 (germline): SGHKS, YYEKEE (reference sequence). V dropped 4 bases and J dropped 4; count of bases not matched to a gene: 9. This chain's CDR3 is CASSQQGDARETQYF. CDR3 coding DNA: TGTGCCAGCAGCCAACAGGGGGACGCAAGAGAGACCCAGTACTTC. The full variable domain, with the rest looked up from reference TRBV5-5 and TRBJ2-5, is DAGVTQSPTHLIKTRGQQVTLRCSPISGHKSVSWYQQVLGQGPQFIFQYYEKEERGRGNFPDRFSARQFPNYSSELNVNALLLGDSALYLCASSQQGDARETQYFGPGTRLLVL.

The DNA of the CDR3 is TGTGCCAGCAGAAGGTCTAGCGGGACAAGCACAGATACGCAGTATTTT. This gives the protein CASRRSSGTSTDTQYF. This chain joins TRBV2 and TRBJ2-3, with TRBD2 identical over 9 bases. In germline, CDR1 is SNHLY, CDR2 FYNNEI. The V gene end was trimmed by 6 bases and the J gene end by 0 bases; junction bases not matched to a gene: 7. This CDR3 is 16 amino acids long.

This chain uses TRBV9 with TRBJ2-7, with D possibly being TRBD1 (5 bases). The germline V gene has CDR1 SGDLS and CDR2 YYNGEE. V was cut by 0 bases and J by 5 bases, with 15 bases left in between. The CDR3 length is 15 residues. CDR3 loop: CASSVGSGFRDEQYF. Here the CDR3 DNA reads TGTGCCAGCAGCGTAGGATCAGGGTTCCGCGACGAGCAGTACTTC. Full variable domain (remainder filled in from reference TRBV9 and TRBJ2-7): DSGVTQTPKHLITATGQRVTLRCSPRSGDLSVYWYQQSLDQGLQFLIQYYNGEERAKGNILERFSAQQFPDLHSELNLSSLELGDSALYFCASSVGSGFRDEQYFGPGTRLTVT.

This chain links TRBV7-8 with TRBJ2-2; TRBD2 aligns across 10 bases. Germline CDR1 reads SGHVS; CDR2 reads FQNEAQ. This CDR3 contains 15 residues. Trimming cost V 3 bases and J 4 bases; bases outside gene matches: 2. This CDR3 is CASSFSGRPTGELFF. The CDR3 coding sequence is TGTGCCAGCAGCTTTAGCGGGAGGCCCACCGGGGAGCTGTTTTTT.

CDR3 sequence reads: CASSGGQARDTGELFF. The DNA for the CDR3 is TGTGCCAGCAGCGGGGGGCAGGCGCGAGACACCGGGGAGCTGTTTTTT. This sequence joins TRBV5-5 and TRBJ2-2; perhaps D is TRBD1 or TRBD2 (6 bases each). Trimming removed 4 bases at V and 3 bases at J, with 16 bases between. The CDR3 is made up of 16 amino acids. The germline V gene has CDR1 SGHKS and CDR2 YYEKEE (reference sequence).

The chain combines TRBV6-1 with TRBJ2-5, with D possibly called TRBD1 or TRBD2 (5 bases each). The CDR3 has 14 residues. V was shortened by 1 base and J by 5 bases, with 11 bases between the two germline ends. Per germline, CDR1 MNHNS and CDR2 SASEGT. CDR3 DNA sequence: TGTGCCAGCAGTGAAGGGGGGAATCCGGAGACCCAGTACTTC. Translating it yields CASSEGGNPETQYF.

As for this clone: This may be a read error: a much more frequent sequence differs by one nucleotide. This chain uses TRBV3-1 (or the pseudogene TRBV3-2) with TRBJ2-3; D gene ambiguous. The germline V and J ends were trimmed by 5 bases and 1 base, with 4 bases remaining between them. The V gene's germline CDR1 is LGHDT and CDR2 YNNKEL (reference sequence). This CDR3 comprises 12 residues. CDR3 sequence reads: CASSSRTDTQYF. CDR3 DNA sequence: TGTGCCAGCAGCTCACGCACAGATACGCAGTATTTT.

V usage is TRBV29-1 and J usage is TRBJ2-3; no clear D gene. V was pared by 3 bases and J by 2 bases, with 12 bases between. This CDR3 has 14 amino acids. Germline V CDR1 and CDR2: SQVTM, ANQGSEA. CDR3 DNA sequence: TGCAGCGTTGATGGCTCCTTACACACAGATACGCAGTATTTT. This translates into CSVDGSLHTDTQYF.

The chain couples TRBV29-1 to TRBJ1-3, with a tentative D call TRBD1 (5 bases). Trimming shortened V by 7 bases and J by 0 bases, and 7 bases separated the two germline ends. This CDR3 comprises 12 residues. From germline, CDR1 is SQVTM and CDR2 ANQGSEA. In DNA, the CDR3 is TGCAGCGGACAGACCTCTGGAAACACCATATATTTT. Protein product: CSGQTSGNTIYF.

This clone was seen a few times. One end of the junction does not line up with germline, which may come from a read error. V usage is TRBV3-1 (or the pseudogene TRBV3-2) and J usage is TRBJ1-2; the match to TRBD1 covers 7 bases. The CDR3 runs 15 residues. The germline V gene encodes CDR1 LGHDT and CDR2 YNNKEL (reference sequence). The CDR3 nucleotides are TGTGCCAGCAGCCATTGGGGACAGATCCTCTATAGCTACACCTTC. Its translation is CASSHWGQILYSYTF.

This clone was counted a few times. V gene TRBV3-1 (or the pseudogene TRBV3-2) combines with J gene TRBJ2-7; a weak D match, TRBD1 (6 bases). The germline V gene encodes CDR1 LGHDT and CDR2 YNNKEL (reference sequence). The CDR3 contains 14 residues. V shed 0 bases and J shed 5 bases, with 11 bases lying between them. The CDR3 sequence is CASSQEGQGHEQYF. The CDR3, as DNA: TGTGCCAGCAGCCAAGAGGGTCAGGGGCACGAGCAGTACTTC.

This rearrangement joins TRBV11-1 to TRBJ2-1; D could derive from TRBD1 or TRBD2 (5 bases each). The CDR3 is 14 residues long. The germline V and J ends were trimmed by 4 bases and 5 bases, with 12 bases remaining between them. Germline values: CDR1 SGHAT, CDR2 FQDESV (reference sequence). CDR3 in DNA: TGTGCCAGCAGCTACCGGGACGGGAACAATGAGCAGTTCTTC. This gives the protein CASSYRDGNNEQFF. The whole variable domain, filled in from reference TRBV11-1 and TRBJ2-1, reads EAEVAQSPRYKITEKSQAVAFWCDPISGHATLYWYRQILGQGPELLVQFQDESVVDDSQLPKDRFSAERLKGVDSTLKIQPAELGDSAMYLCASSYRDGNNEQFFGPGTRLTVL.

The chain couples TRBV5-1 to TRBJ1-1; D unresolved. The CDR3 is 15 amino acids. Germline CDR1 SGHRS, CDR2 YFSETQ. V lost 0 bases and J lost 1, with 10 bases in between. CDR3 in amino acids: CASSLGPGENTEAFF. As DNA, the CDR3 is TGCGCCAGCAGCTTGGGGCCCGGCGAGAACACTGAAGCTTTCTTT.

The rearrangement uses TRBV3-1 (or the pseudogene TRBV3-2) and TRBJ1-2; a possible D gene is TRBD1 (5 bases). Germline loops: CDR1 LGHDT, CDR2 YNNKEL (reference sequence). V shed 4 bases and J shed 0 bases, with 15 bases lying between them. This CDR3 contains 16 residues. The CDR3 loop reads CASSPTPWGPNYGYTF. Written as DNA, the CDR3 is TGTGCCAGCAGCCCGACCCCATGGGGCCCTAACTATGGCTACACCTTC.

This chain links TRBV4-2 with TRBJ2-3, with 10 positions matching TRBD2. The CDR3 loop spans 17 amino acids. V lost 5 bases and J lost 2; bases outside the gene matches: 10. CDR1 and CDR2 from the germline V gene are LGHNA and YNFKEQ. The CDR3 here is CASSRGVSGGNTDTQYF. The CDR3 bases are TGTGCCAGCAGCAGGGGGGTTAGCGGGGGGAACACAGATACGCAGTATTTT.

The sample holds one count of this clone. The genes are TRBV11-2 and TRBJ2-3, with a possible D match to TRBD1 (5 bases). Trimming removed 4 bases at V and 2 bases at J, with 13 bases between. CDR3 length: 15 amino acids. Looked up from germline, CDR1 is SGHAT and CDR2 is FQNNGV. The CDR3 reads CASSSPRVHTDTQYF. CDR3 sequence (DNA): TGTGCCAGCAGCTCGCCCAGGGTCCACACAGATACGCAGTATTTT.